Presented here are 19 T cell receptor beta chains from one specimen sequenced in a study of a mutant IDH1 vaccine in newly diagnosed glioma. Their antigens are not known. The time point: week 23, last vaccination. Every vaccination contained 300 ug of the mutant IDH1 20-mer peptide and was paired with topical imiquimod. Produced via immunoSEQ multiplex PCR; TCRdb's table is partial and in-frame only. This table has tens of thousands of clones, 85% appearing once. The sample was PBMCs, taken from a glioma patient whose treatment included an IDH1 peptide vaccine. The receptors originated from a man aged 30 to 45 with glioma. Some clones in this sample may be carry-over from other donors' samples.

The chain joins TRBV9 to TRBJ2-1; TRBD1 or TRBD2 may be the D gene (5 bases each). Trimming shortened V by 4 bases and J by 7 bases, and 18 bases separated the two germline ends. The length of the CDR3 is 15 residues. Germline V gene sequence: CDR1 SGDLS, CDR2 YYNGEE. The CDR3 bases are TGTGCCAGCAGCCCGGGGCTATTTCGTGTAAATGAGCAGTTCTTC. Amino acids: CASSPGLFRVNEQFF.

CDR3 protein: CASSRSGGANGELFF. For the CDR3, the DNA is TGCGCCAGCAGCCGGAGCGGGGGGGCTAACGGGGAGCTGTTTTTT. The V gene is TRBV10-2, the J gene TRBJ2-2, with 10 bases that match TRBD2. V was pared by 6 bases and J by 7 bases, with 8 bases of the junction left unmatched. The CDR3 length is 15 residues. CDR1 and CDR2 (germline): WSHSY, SAAADI.

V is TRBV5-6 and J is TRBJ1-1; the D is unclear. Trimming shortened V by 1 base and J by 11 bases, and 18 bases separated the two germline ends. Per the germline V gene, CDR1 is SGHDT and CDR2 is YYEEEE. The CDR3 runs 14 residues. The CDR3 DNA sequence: TGTGCCAGCAGCTTGAAAGGTAGGCGGCCGGAGGCTTTCTTT. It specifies CASSLKGRRPEAFF.

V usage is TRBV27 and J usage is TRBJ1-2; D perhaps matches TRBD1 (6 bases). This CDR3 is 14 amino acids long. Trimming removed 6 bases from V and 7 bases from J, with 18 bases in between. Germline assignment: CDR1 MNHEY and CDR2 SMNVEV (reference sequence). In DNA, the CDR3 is TGTGCCAGCAGCCCCGGCGGGACCAGGGGTGGCTACACCTTC. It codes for CASSPGGTRGGYTF.

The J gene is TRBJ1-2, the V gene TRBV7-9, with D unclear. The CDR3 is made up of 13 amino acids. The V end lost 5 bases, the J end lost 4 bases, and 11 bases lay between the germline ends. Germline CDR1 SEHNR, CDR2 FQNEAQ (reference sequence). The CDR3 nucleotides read TGTGCCAGCAGCATTCAGTATGGCTATGGCTACACCTTC. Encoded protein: CASSIQYGYGYTF. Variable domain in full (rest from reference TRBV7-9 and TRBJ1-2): DTGVSQNPRHKITKRGQNVTFRCDPISEHNRLYWYRQTLGQGPEFLTYFQNEAQLEKSRLLSDRFSAERPKGSFSTLEIQRTEQGDSAMYLCASSIQYGYGYTFGSGTRLTVV.

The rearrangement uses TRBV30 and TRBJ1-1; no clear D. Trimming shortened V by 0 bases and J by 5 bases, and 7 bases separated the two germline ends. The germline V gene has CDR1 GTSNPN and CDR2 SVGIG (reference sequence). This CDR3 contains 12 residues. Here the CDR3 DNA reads TGTGCCTGGAGTGTATGGGAGACTGAAGCTTTCTTT. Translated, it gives CAWSVWETEAFF.

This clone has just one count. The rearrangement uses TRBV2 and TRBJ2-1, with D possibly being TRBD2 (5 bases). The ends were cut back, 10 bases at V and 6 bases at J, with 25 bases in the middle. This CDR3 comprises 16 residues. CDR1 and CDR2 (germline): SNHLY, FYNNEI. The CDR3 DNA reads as TGTGCCATCCCGGGCCTACTAGTCCCGCTTGGCAATGAGCAGTTCTTC. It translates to CAIPGLLVPLGNEQFF. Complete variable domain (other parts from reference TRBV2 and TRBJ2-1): EPEVTQTPSHQVTQMGQEVILRCVPISNHLYFYWYRQILGQKVEFLVSFYNNEISEKSEIFDDQFSVERPDGSNFTLKIRSTKLEDSAMYFCAIPGLLVPLGNEQFFGPGTRLTVL.

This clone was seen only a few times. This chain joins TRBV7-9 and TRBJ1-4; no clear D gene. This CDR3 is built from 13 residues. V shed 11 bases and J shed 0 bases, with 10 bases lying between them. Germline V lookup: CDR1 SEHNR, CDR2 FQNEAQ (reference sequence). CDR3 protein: CAVNSATNEKLFF. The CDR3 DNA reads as TGTGCCGTTAATTCAGCAACTAATGAAAAACTGTTTTTT.

The CDR3 region has the DNA TGTGCCAGCAGTCTCCCCGACGGTGGCTCTGGAAACACCATATATTTT. This gives the protein CASSLPDGGSGNTIYF. The chain uses TRBV28 and TRBJ1-3; D is undetermined. V lost 5 bases and J 0 bases, leaving 14 bases between the germline ends. The CDR3 loop spans 16 amino acids. Germline CDR1 MDHEN, CDR2 SYDVKM.

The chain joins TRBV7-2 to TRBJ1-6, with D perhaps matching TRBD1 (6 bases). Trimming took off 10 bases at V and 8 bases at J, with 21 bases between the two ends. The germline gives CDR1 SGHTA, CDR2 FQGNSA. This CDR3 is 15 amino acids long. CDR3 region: CATEGGGGHYSPLHF. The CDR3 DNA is TGTGCCACCGAGGGGGGGGGCGGTCATTATTCACCCCTCCACTTT.

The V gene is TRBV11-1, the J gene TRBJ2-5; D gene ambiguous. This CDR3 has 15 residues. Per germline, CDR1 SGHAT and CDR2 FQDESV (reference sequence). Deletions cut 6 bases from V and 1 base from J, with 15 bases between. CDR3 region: CASSDITRGQETQYF. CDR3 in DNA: TGTGCCAGCAGTGATATCACGAGAGGCCAAGAGACCCAGTACTTC.

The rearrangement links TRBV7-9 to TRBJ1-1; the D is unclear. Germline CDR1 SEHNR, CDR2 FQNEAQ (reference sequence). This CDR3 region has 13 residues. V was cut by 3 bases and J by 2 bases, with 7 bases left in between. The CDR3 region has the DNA TGTGCCAGCAGCTTGCGCAGTAACACTGAAGCTTTCTTT. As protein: CASSLRSNTEAFF.

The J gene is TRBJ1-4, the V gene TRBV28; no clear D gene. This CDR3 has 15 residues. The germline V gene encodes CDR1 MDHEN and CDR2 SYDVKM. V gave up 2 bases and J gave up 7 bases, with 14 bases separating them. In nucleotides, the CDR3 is TGTGCCAGCAGTTTACTGGCGGAGTACCGTGAAAAACTGTTTTTT. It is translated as CASSLLAEYREKLFF.

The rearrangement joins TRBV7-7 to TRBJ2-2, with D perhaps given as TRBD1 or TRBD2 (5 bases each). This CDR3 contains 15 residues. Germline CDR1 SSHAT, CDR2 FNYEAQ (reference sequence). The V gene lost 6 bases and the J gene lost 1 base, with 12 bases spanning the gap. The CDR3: CASSWGTRNTGELFF. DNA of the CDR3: TGTGCCAGCAGTTGGGGGACCCGGAACACCGGGGAGCTGTTTTTT.

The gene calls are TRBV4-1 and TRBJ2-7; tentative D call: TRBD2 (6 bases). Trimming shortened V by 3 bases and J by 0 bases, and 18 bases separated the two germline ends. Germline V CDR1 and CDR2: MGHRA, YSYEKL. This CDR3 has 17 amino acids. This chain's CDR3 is CASSQFWPGTSSYEQYF. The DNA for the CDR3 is TGCGCCAGCAGCCAGTTTTGGCCCGGGACTTCCTCCTACGAGCAGTACTTC.

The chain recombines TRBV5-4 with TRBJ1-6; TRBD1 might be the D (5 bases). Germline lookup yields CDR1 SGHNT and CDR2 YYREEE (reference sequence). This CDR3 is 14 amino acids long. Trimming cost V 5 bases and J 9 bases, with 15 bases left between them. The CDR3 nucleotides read TGTGCCAGCAGTCCCGGGGCAGGGCCTTCACCCCTCCACTTT. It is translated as CASSPGAGPSPLHF.

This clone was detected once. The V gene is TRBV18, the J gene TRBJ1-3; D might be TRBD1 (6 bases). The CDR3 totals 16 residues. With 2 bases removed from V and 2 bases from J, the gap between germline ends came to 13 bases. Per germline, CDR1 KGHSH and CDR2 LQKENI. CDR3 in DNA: TGTGCCAGCTCACCATCGGAACAGGGAACTGGAAACACCATATATTTT. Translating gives CASSPSEQGTGNTIYF.

CDR3 loop: CASSRETSGRPPVSDTQYF. CDR3 DNA: TGTGCCAGCAGTCGGGAGACTAGCGGGAGGCCTCCCGTGAGTGATACGCAGTATTTT. The rearrangement joins TRBV6-4 to TRBJ2-3; 13 nucleotides line up with TRBD2. Germline V gives CDR1 MRHNA, CDR2 SNTAGT. After removal of 5 bases from V and 6 bases from J, the junction contained 17 bases not matched to a gene. This CDR3 region has 19 residues.

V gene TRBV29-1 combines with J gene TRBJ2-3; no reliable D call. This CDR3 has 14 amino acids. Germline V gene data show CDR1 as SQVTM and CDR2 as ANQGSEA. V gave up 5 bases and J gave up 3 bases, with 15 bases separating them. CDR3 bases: TGCAGCGTTCGGTCCTTAGTAACGACAGATACGCAGTATTTT. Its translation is CSVRSLVTTDTQYF.